The source of this TCR beta chain is a study of cytomegalovirus exposure and HLA in healthy donors. With 60 Vbeta and 13 Jbeta primers, the PCR was carried out. The protocol was immunoSEQ multiplex PCR, while the TCRdb copy is restricted to in-frame clones and leaves out a portion. The table lists about 130,000 clones, roughly 70% of them singletons. The CDR3 loop spans 15 amino acids. V shed 4 bases and J shed 4 bases, with 15 bases lying between them. Germline V gene lookup returns CDR1 SGHRS and CDR2 YFSETQ. The TCR sequence derives from a man aged 40-55 years in good health and CMV-seropositive. Material: PBMCs. The genes are TRBV5-1 and TRBJ1-5; perhaps TRBD1 as D (5 bases). The CDR3 DNA reads as TGCGCCAGCAGCCTCGAGGGACGGGAGAATCAGCCCCAGCATTTT. Encoded protein: CASSLEGRENQPQHF. The whole variable domain, remainder taken from reference TRBV5-1 and TRBJ1-5, is KAGVTQTPRYLIKTRGQQVTLSCSPISGHRSVSWYQQTPGQGLQFLFEYFSETQRNKGNFPGRFSGRQFSNSRSEMNVSTLELGDSALYLCASSLEGRENQPQHFGDGTRLSIL.